This is a list of T cell receptor beta chains from one sample in a study of cytomegalovirus exposure and HLA in healthy donors. Data came from immunoSEQ multiplex PCR; TCRdb stores just in-frame clones and leaves some out. The sample includes some 160,000 clones, 77% seen only once; the top ten take 1.6%. Sequenced sample: PBMCs. All receptors derive from a woman aged 25 to 39 in good health and CMV-seronegative. The CDR3 runs from the conserved cysteine through the conserved F or W. D genes are given only for firm matches. Only some rows state a clone size, as once, few, many or a class for expanded clones.

J | length | D | V | size | DNA | CDR3
TRBJ1-2 | 12 | - | TRBV14 | - | TGTGCCAGCAGCCAGGGGGCTAGGGGCTACACCTTC | CASSQGARGYTF
TRBJ1-4 | 15 | TRBD1 | TRBV7-2 | - | TGTGCCAGCAGCCCCGTTGGAGGGGGCGGTGAAAAACTGTTTTTT | CASSPVGGGGEKLFF
TRBJ2-5 | 16 | TRBD2 | TRBV5-4 | - | TGTGCCAGCAGCTTTTATATAGCGGGAGCTCCCGAGACCCAGTACTTC | CASSFYIAGAPETQYF
TRBJ2-7 | 12 | - | TRBV30 | once | TGTGCCTGGAGTGTAGGGGGTTACGAGCAGTACTTC | CAWSVGGYEQYF
TRBJ2-1 | 16 | - | TRBV27 | - | TGTGCCAGCACCACGGAGGGGGCGCGGTCCTACAATGAGCAGTTCTTC | CASTTEGARSYNEQFF
TRBJ2-7 | 14 | TRBD1 | TRBV7-9 | - | TGTGCCAGCAGCTTAACAGGGGGTTACTACGAGCAGTACTTC | CASSLTGGYYEQYF
TRBJ2-3 | 15 | - | TRBV29-1 | - | TGCAGCGTTGAAGAGGGCGCAGTCCCAGACGATACGCAGTATTTT | CSVEEGAVPDDTQYF
TRBJ1-4 | 14 | TRBD1 | TRBV7-6 | - | TGTGCCAGCAGTAGACAGGGGGTGGGTGAAAAACTGTTTTTT | CASSRQGVGEKLFF
TRBJ1-3 | 14 | - | TRBV5-1 | - | TGCGCCAGCAGCGGCGACAGCTCTGGAAACACCATATATTTT | CASSGDSSGNTIYF
TRBJ2-1 | 15 | TRBD2 | TRBV19 | - | TGTGCCAGTACCCGCGGACTAGCGGGAGGAAGTGAGCAGTTCTTC | CASTRGLAGGSEQFF
TRBJ1-2 | 14 | TRBD1 | TRBV27 | - | TGTGCCAGCAGTCGACAGGGGCCAGACTATGGCTACACCTTC | CASSRQGPDYGYTF
TRBJ2-2 | 15 | - | TRBV14 | - | TGTGCCAGCAGCCAAGATTGGTACCCGGGCGGGGAGCTGTTTTTT | CASSQDWYPGGELFF
TRBJ2-3 | 15 | - | TRBV19 | - | TGTGCCAGTAGTATAGGGGGGACATCCTCAGATACGCAGTATTTT | CASSIGGTSSDTQYF
TRBJ2-2 | 15 | - | TRBV28 | once | TGTGCCAGCAGTTTGTCCAGTCCGGGAACCGGGGAGCTGTTTTTT | CASSLSSPGTGELFF
TRBJ1-1 | 14 | - | TRBV29-1 | - | TGCAGCGTTGACACAGACCGGGGAAGCACTGAAGCTTTCTTT | CSVDTDRGSTEAFF
TRBJ1-2 | 13 | TRBD1 | TRBV28 | - | TGTGCCAGCAGTACAACCCAGGGGGGTGGCTACACCTTC | CASSTTQGGGYTF
TRBJ1-4 | 14 | TRBD1 | TRBV7-6 | once | TGTGCCAGCAGCCCGACAGGGAGTCATGAAAAACTGTTTTTT | CASSPTGSHEKLFF
TRBJ2-7 | 15 | - | TRBV6-5 | - | TGTGCCAGCAGCCCACGGGGGCTAGCGGATTACGAGCAGTACTTC | CASSPRGLADYEQYF
TRBJ2-1 | 17 | - | TRBV4-2 | - | TGTGCCAGCAGCCTTCCCCGTAGCGGAAGCTCCTACAATGAGCAGTTCTTC | CASSLPRSGSSYNEQFF
TRBJ2-6 | 13 | - | TRBV6-1 | - | TGTGCCAGCAGCGATAGTGGGGCCAACGTCCTGACTTTC | CASSDSGANVLTF
TRBJ1-2 | 17 | - | TRBV27 | - | TGTGCCAGCAGTGCCCTAGGGGCAGGGGCGAATAACTATGGCTACACCTTC | CASSALGAGANNYGYTF
TRBJ2-7 | 15 | - | TRBV28 | once | TGTGCCAGCAGTTGGACCGGACTCACGGGATACGAGCAGTACTTC | CASSWTGLTGYEQYF